These 30 T cell receptor beta chains were all obtained from the same sample, sequenced in a study of blood T cell repertoires in COVID-19. Repertoires were generated with immunoSEQ multiplex PCR, while TCRdb's copy carries only in-frame clones and drops some. The sample contains roughly 130,000 clones, 70% to 85% of which appear only once. Sample: peripheral blood. The receptors originated from a woman aged 45-65 years with acute or convalescent COVID-19.

The chain combines TRBV27 with TRBJ1-5; no definite D call. Per the germline V gene, CDR1 is MNHEY and CDR2 is SMNVEV (reference sequence). The CDR3 spans 14 residues. The V end was cut by 3 bases, the J end by 2 bases, with 8 bases between. The CDR3 sequence: CASSFAIGNQPQHF. As DNA, the CDR3 is TGTGCCAGCAGTTTTGCTATAGGCAATCAGCCCCAGCATTTT.

The CDR3 sequence is CASGLVFRDTEAFF. CDR3 nucleotide sequence: TGTGCTAGTGGTTTGGTATTCCGCGACACTGAAGCTTTCTTT. This chain uses TRBV12-5 with TRBJ1-1, with D uncertain. The CDR3 runs to 14 residues. Germline V lookup: CDR1 LGHNT, CDR2 FRNRAP. Trimming stripped 0 bases from V and 3 bases from J, with 8 bases between.

This chain uses TRBV3-1 (or the pseudogene TRBV3-2) with TRBJ2-6, with 11 bases fitting TRBD1. Unmatched junction bases numbered 6, after V lost 4 bases and J lost 4 bases. The CDR3 totals 17 residues. Germline loops: CDR1 LGHDT, CDR2 YNNKEL (reference sequence). The CDR3 spells CASSPGTGGSGANVLTF. The CDR3 DNA reads as TGTGCCAGCAGCCCCGGGACAGGGGGTTCAGGGGCCAACGTCCTGACTTTC.

The rearrangement joins TRBV29-1 to TRBJ2-2; TRBD2 matches 14 bases. This CDR3 spans 16 amino acids. Trimming cost V 6 bases and J 1 base; bases outside gene matches: 4. Germline-derived CDR1 and CDR2 are SQVTM and ANQGSEA. CDR3 protein: CSVGTSGGLNTGELFF. In DNA, the CDR3 is TGCAGCGTCGGGACTAGCGGGGGCCTGAACACCGGGGAGCTGTTTTTT.

The gene calls are TRBV6-6 and TRBJ1-1; 7 bases match TRBD1. CDR3 size: 14 residues. Looked up from germline, CDR1 is MNHNY and CDR2 is SVGAGI (reference sequence). The trim removed 6 bases at V and 5 bases at J, leaving 9 bases unmatched. The CDR3 loop is CASRHTGDGTEAFF. The CDR3, as DNA: TGTGCCAGCAGACATACAGGGGATGGGACTGAAGCTTTCTTT.

This chain connects TRBV6-5 to TRBJ2-1, with a possible D match to TRBD2 (5 bases). V dropped 0 bases and J dropped 6 bases, with 9 bases sitting between them. CDR1 is MNHEY, CDR2 SVGAGI, per germline. CDR3 length equals 14 residues. For the CDR3, the DNA is TGTGCCAGCAGTTACTCCAACGGAGGCAATGAGCAGTTCTTC. This translates into CASSYSNGGNEQFF.

This clone has more than one count but fewer than ten. This rearrangement joins TRBV28 to TRBJ1-5, with D possibly TRBD1 on 6 matching bases. V gave up 6 bases and J gave up 5 bases, with 14 bases separating them. This CDR3 spans 14 amino acids. Germline values: CDR1 MDHEN, CDR2 SYDVKM. The CDR3 spells CASSTPRGHQPQHF. The CDR3 coding sequence is TGTGCCAGCAGCACCCCCAGGGGCCATCAGCCCCAGCATTTT.

This chain connects TRBV6-6 to TRBJ1-1; D remains unclear. CDR1 MNHNY and CDR2 SVGAGI come from the germline V gene (reference sequence). Deletions cut 2 bases from V and 5 bases from J, with 9 bases between. There are 13 residues in the CDR3. The CDR3 DNA reads as TGTGCCAGCAGTTACCGGGTTAATACTGAAGCTTTCTTT. Amino acid sequence: CASSYRVNTEAFF.

V gene TRBV18 combines with J gene TRBJ2-3; unclear D gene. The CDR3 has 14 residues. Per germline, CDR1 KGHSH and CDR2 LQKENI. V lost 2 bases, J lost 6 bases, and 12 bases lay in between. This CDR3 is CASSPTPARDTQYF. The CDR3 DNA follows: TGTGCCAGCTCACCAACTCCGGCTAGGGATACGCAGTATTTT.

This clone was seen just once. The genes are TRBV20-1 and TRBJ2-3; 8 bases fit TRBD2. Looked up from germline, CDR1 is DFQATT and CDR2 is SNEGSKA (reference sequence). V lost 3 bases, J lost 0 bases, and 8 bases stayed unmatched. The CDR3 has 16 amino acids. CDR3 sequence: CSASVSGNPSTDTQYF. For the CDR3, the DNA is TGCAGTGCTAGTGTTAGCGGGAATCCTAGCACAGATACGCAGTATTTT.

V and J are TRBV3-1 (or the pseudogene TRBV3-2) and TRBJ2-5, with 7 bases that match TRBD2. Trimming took 1 base from V and 2 from J; bases not matched to a gene: 4. The CDR3 is 15 amino acids. Germline CDR1 is LGHDT and CDR2 is YNNKEL (reference sequence). The CDR3 region is CASSQAGGQQETQYF. The CDR3 nucleotides are TGTGCCAGCAGCCAAGCGGGGGGTCAACAAGAGACCCAGTACTTC.

Details on this clone: The identical CDR3 is also encoded by other nucleotide sequences in the sample. The rearrangement joins TRBV11-3 to TRBJ2-1; TRBD2 matches at 12 bases. The CDR3 covers 16 residues. Germline V gene lookup returns CDR1 SGHNT and CDR2 YENEEA. The trim removed 5 bases at V and 4 bases at J, leaving 6 bases unmatched. DNA of the CDR3: TGTGCCAGCAGCCCCCTAGCGGGGGGGCCGTACAATGAGCAGTTCTTC. Translation: CASSPLAGGPYNEQFF. Supplemented by reference TRBV11-3 and TRBJ2-1, the full variable domain reads EAGVVQSPRYKIIEKKQPVAFWCNPISGHNTLYWYLQNLGQGPELLIRYENEEAVDDSQLPKDRFSAERLKGVDSTLKIQPAELGDSAVYLCASSPLAGGPYNEQFFGPGTRLTVL.

V usage is TRBV5-6 and J usage is TRBJ2-4; tentative D call: TRBD1 (6 bases). This CDR3 contains 13 residues. Germline V gene data show CDR1 as SGHDT and CDR2 as YYEEEE. V was pared by 3 bases and J by 8 bases, with 12 bases between. The CDR3 DNA follows: TGTGCCAGCAGCTGGGGACAATTCCACATTCAGTACTTC. It is translated as CASSWGQFHIQYF.

V and J are TRBV9 and TRBJ2-1, with 12 bases lining up with TRBD2. Trimming removed 4 bases from V and 3 bases from J; junction bases left unmatched: 11. Germline V lookup: CDR1 SGDLS, CDR2 YYNGEE. The CDR3 runs 18 residues. CDR3 nucleotide sequence: TGTGCCAGCAGCCCCCGACTAGCGGGGGAACGGGACTACAATGAGCAGTTCTTC. Residues: CASSPRLAGERDYNEQFF.

The chain combines TRBV18 with TRBJ1-6; perhaps TRBD1 as D (6 bases). CDR3 length: 17 residues. The germline CDR1 and CDR2 sequences are KGHSH and LQKENI. With 2 bases removed from V and 4 bases from J, the gap between germline ends came to 15 bases. DNA of the CDR3: TGTGCCAGCTCACCAACCCCCAGGGGCAAGTATAATTCACCCCTCCACTTT. It translates to CASSPTPRGKYNSPLHF.

This clone was detected only once. The V and J genes are TRBV30 and TRBJ2-3, with D possibly matching TRBD1 (6 bases). The germline gives CDR1 GTSNPN, CDR2 SVGIG (reference sequence). The CDR3 is 16 amino acids. Between the trimmed V and J ends, which lost 2 bases and 1 base, there was a span of 16 bases. The CDR3, as DNA: TGTGCCTGGAGTTCACAGGGTACAGTGGGCACAGATACGCAGTATTTT. Its translation: CAWSSQGTVGTDTQYF.

J is TRBJ2-1 and V is TRBV5-1, with 9 bases matching TRBD1. This CDR3 is built from 13 residues. The ends lost 3 bases at V and 6 bases at J; junction bases unmatched: 1. Germline V gene sequence: CDR1 SGHRS, CDR2 YFSETQ. The chain's CDR3 is CASSSTGGNEQFF. CDR3 DNA sequence: TGCGCCAGCAGCTCGACAGGGGGCAATGAGCAGTTCTTC.

The chain joins TRBV11-2 to TRBJ2-7, with 7 bases fitting TRBD1. V trimming: 1 base; J trimming: 1 base; junction bases outside the gene matches: 4. The CDR3 contains 15 residues. In germline, CDR1 is SGHAT, CDR2 FQNNGV. CDR3 residues: CASSLGPGGSYEQYF. CDR3 in DNA: TGTGCCAGCAGCTTAGGGCCAGGGGGTTCCTACGAGCAGTACTTC.

In this sample, this clone turned up a few times. The rearrangement uses TRBV3-1 (or the pseudogene TRBV3-2) and TRBJ2-1, with 9 bases aligning to TRBD2. Germline CDR1 LGHDT, CDR2 YNNKEL (reference sequence). V lost 3 bases to trimming and J lost 8 bases; unmatched junction nucleotides: 5. The CDR3 is made up of 14 amino acids. The CDR3 here is CASSHGTSFYEQFF. The CDR3 region has the DNA TGTGCCAGCAGCCACGGGACTAGCTTCTATGAGCAGTTCTTC.

The CDR3, as DNA: TGTGCCAGCAGCTTGGCCCCATCGAGGGTCACCGGGGAGCTGTTTTTT. Its protein is CASSLAPSRVTGELFF. This chain links TRBV5-6 with TRBJ2-2; D is perhaps TRBD2 (5 bases). The CDR3 runs 16 residues. CDR1 and CDR2 from the germline V gene are SGHDT and YYEEEE. V was shortened by 0 bases and J by 4 bases, with 13 bases between the two germline ends.

This chain links TRBV3-1 (or the pseudogene TRBV3-2) with TRBJ2-7; D perhaps matches TRBD2 (5 bases). Germline V gene lookup returns CDR1 LGHDT and CDR2 YNNKEL (reference sequence). Trimming stripped 6 bases from V and 2 bases from J, with 11 bases between. This CDR3 region has 13 residues. CDR3 sequence: CASSRGLTYEQYF. In DNA form, the CDR3 reads TGTGCCAGCAGTCGAGGACTTACCTACGAGCAGTACTTC.

This chain joins TRBV30 and TRBJ1-5, with D hard to call. CDR1 is GTSNPN and CDR2 is SVGIG in the germline V gene (reference sequence). The CDR3 length is 15 residues. Trimming left V 0 bases short and J 6 bases short, with 15 bases between. CDR3 protein: CAWSVRGLSGQPQHF. CDR3 DNA: TGTGCCTGGAGTGTCAGAGGGCTTTCGGGTCAGCCCCAGCATTTT.

J is TRBJ2-5 and V is TRBV11-2; TRBD2 agrees at 12 bases. The J segment lost 8 bases and the V segment lost 6 bases, leaving 7 bases of the junction unmatched. Germline CDR1 reads SGHAT; CDR2 reads FQNNGV. The CDR3 is 14 residues long. The CDR3 sequence is CASSSLAGGGTQYF. CDR3 sequence (DNA): TGTGCCAGCAGTTCTCTAGCGGGGGGGGGTACCCAGTACTTC.

This chain joins TRBV7-9 and TRBJ1-2; D may be TRBD1 (6 bases). V lost 5 bases to trimming and J lost 5 bases, with 12 bases between them. In germline, CDR1 is SEHNR, CDR2 FQNEAQ (reference sequence). The CDR3 has 13 residues. CDR3 coding DNA: TGTGCCAGCAGCCCCGGACAGAGTTATGGCTACACCTTC. Amino acid sequence: CASSPGQSYGYTF.

This clone was found once. V and J are TRBV10-1 and TRBJ1-1; possible D gene TRBD1, 5 bases. Germline values: CDR1 WNHNN, CDR2 SYGVQD (reference sequence). CDR3 length: 13 amino acids. Trimming shortened V by 5 bases and J by 1 base, and 8 bases separated the two germline ends. CDR3 amino acids: CASSRQGNTEAFF. The CDR3 nucleotides are TGCGCCAGCAGTCGGCAGGGGAACACTGAAGCTTTCTTT.

This chain links TRBV5-3 with TRBJ1-5; 8 bases match TRBD1. TRBV5-3 falls under the ORF class, with uncertain function. J lost 8 bases, V lost 3 bases, and 4 bases had no gene match. CDR3 length: 13 amino acids. The CDR3 DNA reads as TGTGCCAGAAGCTCGGGACAGGCGGAGCCCCAGCATTTT. Translated, it gives CARSSGQAEPQHF.

This chain links TRBV5-1 with TRBJ2-6; D unclear. V was trimmed by 5 bases and J by 2 bases, leaving 11 bases between them. This CDR3 comprises 15 residues. Germline values: CDR1 SGHRS, CDR2 YFSETQ. The chain's CDR3 is CASSLSPAGANVLTF. The CDR3 DNA reads TGCGCCAGCAGTCTGTCCCCAGCTGGGGCCAACGTCCTGACTTTC.

The V and J genes are TRBV18 and TRBJ2-7; D possibly corresponds to TRBD1 (5 bases). The CDR3 contains 13 residues. From germline, CDR1 is KGHSH and CDR2 LQKENI. V was clipped by 2 bases and J by 6 bases, with 11 bases between them. CDR3 coding DNA: TGTGCCAGCTCACCATTAGGACAAGGCGAGCAGTACTTC. It translates to CASSPLGQGEQYF.

As for this clone: Other DNA variants within this sample encode the same CDR3. J is TRBJ2-1 and V is TRBV9; tentatively, D is TRBD1 (5 bases). The V end lost 0 bases, the J end lost 4 bases, and 8 bases lay between the germline ends. This CDR3 contains 14 residues. Germline V gives CDR1 SGDLS, CDR2 YYNGEE. CDR3: CASSVGGTYNEQFF. CDR3 bases: TGTGCCAGCAGCGTAGGGGGCACTTACAATGAGCAGTTCTTC. The whole variable domain, remainder taken from reference TRBV9 and TRBJ2-1, is DSGVTQTPKHLITATGQRVTLRCSPRSGDLSVYWYQQSLDQGLQFLIQYYNGEERAKGNILERFSAQQFPDLHSELNLSSLELGDSALYFCASSVGGTYNEQFFGPGTRLTVL.

The rearrangement links TRBV9 to TRBJ2-2; 9 bases line up with TRBD2. Germline CDR1 is SGDLS and CDR2 is YYNGEE. With 4 bases clipped from V and 4 bases from J, the junction kept 11 bases outside the gene matches. This CDR3 region has 17 residues. This CDR3 reads CASSPRIAGEITGELFF. In nucleotides, the CDR3 is TGTGCCAGCAGCCCTCGAATAGCGGGGGAGATCACCGGGGAGCTGTTTTTT.